One sample yielded the 22 T cell receptor beta chains listed below, sequenced in a study of T cell responses to AZD1222 COVID-19 vaccine. The protocol was immunoSEQ multiplex PCR, while the TCRdb copy is restricted to in-frame clones and leaves out a portion. This sample has roughly 80,000 clones, with over 75% found just once. The sample in question was peripheral blood, obtained on day 0 of MenACWY control vaccination. Source of these receptors: an adult in good health.

This clone ranks as medium-sized. The chain is built from TRBV6-4 and TRBJ2-2; D unresolved. With 0 bases removed from V and 3 bases from J, the gap between germline ends came to 5 bases. The germline V gene encodes CDR1 MRHNA and CDR2 SNTAGT. The CDR3 extends over 14 amino acids. CDR3 nucleotide sequence: TGTGCCAGCAGTGACTCACGGGACACCGGGGAGCTGTTTTTT. It specifies CASSDSRDTGELFF.

Worth noting for this clone: This sample includes further DNA sequences coding for the same CDR3. Here the CDR3 reads CASSPTGDNEQFF. DNA for the CDR3: TGTGCCAGCAGTCCGACAGGTGACAATGAGCAGTTCTTC. This sequence joins TRBV6-5 and TRBJ2-1, with D maybe TRBD1 (6 bases). Trimming stripped 5 bases from V and 5 bases from J, with 10 bases between. This CDR3 contains 13 residues. Germline CDR1 MNHEY, CDR2 SVGAGI.

V is TRBV6-5 and J is TRBJ2-7; no clear D. CDR1 is MNHEY, CDR2 SVGAGI, per germline. Trimming shortened V by 2 bases and J by 3 bases, and 11 bases separated the two germline ends. This CDR3 has 14 residues. Here the CDR3 DNA reads TGTGCCAGCAGTTACCGACCGAGACACTACGAGCAGTACTTC. The encoded protein is CASSYRPRHYEQYF.

The genes are TRBV19 and TRBJ1-2; tentatively, D is TRBD1 (5 bases). In germline, CDR1 is LNHDA, CDR2 SQIVND (reference sequence). The CDR3 is made up of 13 amino acids. V lost 6 bases and J lost 3, with 11 bases in between. CDR3 coding DNA: TGTGCCAGTAGCGAGGGGCTCTACTATGGCTACACCTTC. Residues: CASSEGLYYGYTF.

CDR3: CASSSSLGLTHPTYEQYF. CDR3 bases: TGCGCCAGCAGCTCTAGCTTAGGGCTCACACATCCAACCTACGAGCAGTACTTC. V and J are TRBV5-1 and TRBJ2-7; tentatively, D is TRBD2 (5 bases). V was trimmed by 3 bases and J by 2 bases, leaving 24 bases between them. This CDR3 contains 18 residues. Germline assignment: CDR1 SGHRS and CDR2 YFSETQ.

This rearrangement joins TRBV30 to TRBJ1-5, with D possibly being TRBD1 (5 bases). Germline CDR1 GTSNPN, CDR2 SVGIG (reference sequence). Trimming removed 2 bases from V and 11 bases from J, with 13 bases in between. The CDR3 has 12 residues. This CDR3 is CAWSPQGGAQHF. The CDR3 bases are TGTGCCTGGAGTCCCCAAGGAGGGGCCCAGCATTTT.

The chain couples TRBV19 to TRBJ2-7; D may match TRBD1 or TRBD2 (5 bases each). Germline CDR1 LNHDA, CDR2 SQIVND (reference sequence). The CDR3 extends over 13 amino acids. The CDR3 loop reads CAVQEPRGLKQYF. In nucleotides, the CDR3 is TGTGCGGTACAGGAACCCCGCGGGTTGAAGCAGTACTTC.

This clone was counted only a few times. The CDR3: CASSSGTGGYGYTF. CDR3 DNA sequence: TGTGCCAGCAGTTCGGGGACAGGGGGCTATGGCTACACCTTC. The rearrangement links TRBV27 to TRBJ1-2; the match to TRBD1 covers 11 bases. This CDR3 has 14 amino acids. V shed 4 bases and J 4 bases; nucleotides not matched to a gene: 2. CDR1 and CDR2 (germline): MNHEY, SMNVEV (reference sequence).

The chain is built from TRBV27 and TRBJ2-5, with 9 bases that match TRBD2. The CDR3 has 15 amino acids. Trimming took 1 base from V and 2 from J; bases not matched to a gene: 2. The V gene's germline CDR1 is MNHEY and CDR2 SMNVEV (reference sequence). The CDR3 loop reads CASSLLAGAQETQYF. The DNA of the CDR3 is TGTGCCAGCAGTTTATTAGCGGGAGCTCAAGAGACCCAGTACTTC.

This clone is labeled as medium-sized. V is TRBV7-2 and J is TRBJ2-3; the match to TRBD2 covers 7 bases. CDR3 size: 16 residues. The V gene end was trimmed by 1 base and the J gene end by 2 bases; junction bases not matched to a gene: 6. Germline-derived CDR1 and CDR2 are SGHTA and FQGNSA. The CDR3 DNA reads as TGTGCCAGCAGCTTAGGAGCTAGCGGTAACACAGATACGCAGTATTTT. This encodes CASSLGASGNTDTQYF.

The chain joins TRBV7-9 to TRBJ1-6; D call uncertain. V lost 1 base to trimming and J lost 8 bases, with 6 bases between them. Germline values: CDR1 SEHNR, CDR2 FQNEAQ (reference sequence). The CDR3 loop spans 13 amino acids. The DNA of the CDR3 is TGTGCCAGCAGCTTAGGAACGGATTCACCCCTCCACTTT. It encodes CASSLGTDSPLHF.

The chain is built from TRBV10-1 and TRBJ2-4; TRBD2 aligns across 7 bases. The CDR3 extends over 16 amino acids. The ends lost 2 bases at V and 6 bases at J; junction bases unmatched: 10. CDR1 is WNHNN, CDR2 SYGVQD, per germline (reference sequence). The CDR3 sequence: CASSENGHGGGNIQYF. In nucleotides, the CDR3 is TGCGCCAGCAGTGAGAACGGCCATGGCGGGGGAAACATTCAGTACTTC.

The V call is TRBV6-2 or TRBV6-3, the J call TRBJ1-2, with D maybe TRBD1 (6 bases). The CDR3 contains 13 residues. Germline V gives CDR1 MNHEY, CDR2 SVGEGT. Deletions cut 6 bases from V and 3 bases from J, with 11 bases between. In DNA, the CDR3 is TGTGCCAGCAGCCTACAGGGCGACTATGGCTACACCTTC. Residues: CASSLQGDYGYTF.

CDR3 sequence (DNA): TGTGCCAGCAGTTTAGGGGGCGGAGGAGAGACCCAGTACTTC. It translates to CASSLGGGGETQYF. V is TRBV27 and J is TRBJ2-5; a possible D gene is TRBD1 (6 bases). Trimming removed 2 bases at V and 4 bases at J, with 11 bases between. CDR3 length equals 14 residues. Germline assignment: CDR1 MNHEY and CDR2 SMNVEV (reference sequence).

This chain links TRBV7-2 with TRBJ1-1; no definite D call. Trimming removed 1 base from V and 4 bases from J, with 10 bases in between. Germline lookup yields CDR1 SGHTA and CDR2 FQGNSA. The CDR3 is made up of 14 amino acids. The CDR3 bases are TGTGCCAGCAGCTTAGTCGGGGTTGCCACTGAAGCTTTCTTT. Encoded protein: CASSLVGVATEAFF.

The chain combines TRBV7-9 with TRBJ1-2; D may be TRBD1 (6 bases). The germline gives CDR1 SEHNR, CDR2 FQNEAQ (reference sequence). V was shortened by 3 bases and J by 7 bases, with 15 bases between the two germline ends. The CDR3 is made up of 14 amino acids. The CDR3 here is CASSFGGPGSGYTF. The CDR3 DNA is TGTGCCAGCAGCTTTGGGGGGCCTGGGAGTGGCTACACCTTC.

The chain combines TRBV7-2 with TRBJ2-7, with TRBD2 identical over 7 bases. The CDR3 extends over 14 amino acids. The J segment lost 3 bases and the V segment lost 1 base, leaving 3 bases of the junction unmatched. From germline, CDR1 is SGHTA and CDR2 FQGNSA. This CDR3 is CASSLEASGYEQYF. The DNA of the CDR3 is TGTGCCAGCAGCTTAGAGGCTAGCGGCTACGAGCAGTACTTC.

The chain carries TRBV7-9 and TRBJ2-6, with a possible D match to TRBD2 (5 bases). The CDR3 covers 16 residues. Germline V gene lookup returns CDR1 SEHNR and CDR2 FQNEAQ (reference sequence). Between the trimmed V and J ends, which lost 5 bases and 0 bases, there was a span of 11 bases. As DNA, the CDR3 is TGTGCCAGCAGCCACGGACGGGACTCTGGGGCCAACGTCCTGACTTTC. This sequence encodes CASSHGRDSGANVLTF.

The CDR3 DNA follows: TGTGCCAGCTCGCGGATTAGCGGGAGGATCCACGAGCAGTACTTC. This translates into CASSRISGRIHEQYF. The chain uses TRBV18 and TRBJ2-7; 10 nucleotides line up with TRBD2. The CDR3 sequence is 15 residues long. Germline V gene lookup returns CDR1 KGHSH and CDR2 LQKENI. Trimming cost V 6 bases and J 5 bases; bases outside gene matches: 10. The variable domain in full, with the rest retrieved from reference TRBV18 and TRBJ2-7, is NAGVMQNPRHLVRRRGQEARLRCSPMKGHSHVYWYRQLPEEGLKFMVYLQKENIIDESGMPKERFSAEFPKEGPSILRIQQVVRGDSAAYFCASSRISGRIHEQYFGPGTRLTVT.

The chain is built from TRBV28 and TRBJ1-1, with D possibly matching TRBD1 (5 bases). The CDR3 runs to 13 residues. With 6 bases removed from V and 9 bases from J, the gap between germline ends came to 17 bases. The germline V gene encodes CDR1 MDHEN and CDR2 SYDVKM. CDR3 residues: CASREGRRVQAFF. CDR3 in DNA: TGTGCCAGCAGAGAGGGGCGCAGGGTTCAAGCTTTCTTT.

The chain carries TRBV7-9 and TRBJ1-4, with D possibly being TRBD1 (5 bases). Germline V gene sequence: CDR1 SEHNR, CDR2 FQNEAQ (reference sequence). CDR3 length: 16 residues. The V and J ends lost 5 bases and 0 bases respectively, with 13 bases between them. DNA of the CDR3: TGTGCCAGCAGCGGCCGGGGCCTCACAACTAATGAAAAACTGTTTTTT. Its translation is CASSGRGLTTNEKLFF.

The chain links TRBV18 to TRBJ2-1, with TRBD1 identical over 9 bases. V gave up 4 bases and J gave up 15 bases; unmatched junction bases: 4. This CDR3 contains 11 residues. From germline, CDR1 is KGHSH and CDR2 LQKENI. CDR3 in amino acids: CASSQDRGPFF. CDR3 nucleotide sequence: TGTGCCAGCTCACAGGACAGGGGCCCGTTCTTC.